This T cell receptor (beta chain) stems from a study of cytomegalovirus exposure and HLA in healthy donors. Study information: Falling in the Caucasian-associated ancestry cluster were 81% of some 400 genotyped donors. Notes on the study in general: In an earlier analysis, productive rearrangement rates for most beta V segments clustered near 87% or 30%. As was reported, the classifier diagnosed cytomegalovirus status with high specificity and sensitivity. Later analysis demonstrated an association between a missense DCLRE1C variant and TCR beta V- and J-gene trimming.

The germline V and J ends were trimmed by 4 bases and 5 bases, with 9 bases remaining between them. CDR3 size: 12 residues. Germline V gene data show CDR1 as SGHRS and CDR2 as YFSETQ. Regarding this clone: Its antigen is as yet unknown.

This PCR relied on a set of 60 Vbeta primers and 13 Jbeta primers. Some clones are missing from TCRdb's copy, which holds only in-frame ones; the method was immunoSEQ multiplex PCR. The table records 210,000 or so clones, roughly 80% of them present only once. Sample: PBMCs. The chain couples TRBV5-1 to TRBJ2-5; D remains unclear. The origin of this receptor is a girl aged 2 to 9 in good health and CMV-seronegative. This CDR3 is CASSLSPETQYF. Written as DNA, the CDR3 is TGCGCCAGCAGCCTGTCCCCTGAGACCCAGTACTTC.